The 3 T cell receptor beta chains in this list originate from one sample, sequenced in a study of blood T cell repertoires in COVID-19. Libraries were prepared by immunoSEQ multiplex PCR; TCRdb keeps only in-frame clonotypes and omits some of them. The sample consists of 160,000 or so clones, around 80% of them appearing once. Material: PBMCs or T cells enriched from blood (not recorded which). The origin of the receptors is a woman aged 50 to 65 who had recovered from COVID-19.

The chain links TRBV27 to TRBJ2-1; TRBD2 matches 10 bases. The CDR3 runs 14 residues. Germline V gene sequence: CDR1 MNHEY, CDR2 SMNVEV (reference sequence). The ends lost 7 bases at V and 6 bases at J; junction bases unmatched: 6. The chain's CDR3 is CASIAGGLFNEQFF. As DNA, the CDR3 is TGTGCCAGCATAGCGGGGGGCCTATTCAATGAGCAGTTCTTC.

This clone was observed once. The chain recombines TRBV19 with TRBJ1-2; 7 nucleotides line up with TRBD1. Germline loops: CDR1 LNHDA, CDR2 SQIVND (reference sequence). V was clipped by 3 bases and J by 6 bases; unmatched bases: 4. This CDR3 is built from 13 residues. CDR3 amino acids: CASSILDRDGYTF. DNA for the CDR3: TGTGCCAGTAGTATCCTCGACAGGGATGGCTACACCTTC.

The chain couples TRBV4-3 to TRBJ1-2; a weak D match, TRBD1 (6 bases). Trimming took 0 bases from V and 0 from J, leaving 23 bases between them. CDR3 length equals 20 residues. CDR1 is LGHNA, CDR2 YSLEER, per germline. CDR3 sequence (DNA): TGCGCCAGCAGCCAAGACCTGACCGGGACACCATCCAATTCTAACTATGGCTACACCTTC. Amino acids: CASSQDLTGTPSNSNYGYTF.